The table lists the clone carrying this T cell receptor (beta chain) with many counts. This sample is part of a study of T cells after yellow fever vaccination. Background on the study: The study sorted EM, EMRA, CM and Tscm memory subsets by CD3, CD45RA, CCR7 and CD95.

A single record per CDR3 protein comes from TCRdb applying MiXCR to the 5' RACE reads. Here the sample spans more than 25,000 distinct CDR3 sequences, approximately 5% being singletons. Study-level points and caveats: Weaker, the secondary response had a peak occurring faster, on day 5 versus 15.

Germline values: CDR1 DFQATT, CDR2 SNEGSKA (reference sequence). The CDR3 consists of 15 residues. The V gene end was trimmed by 6 bases and the J gene end by 0 bases; junction bases not matched to a gene: 8. The chain uses TRBV20-1 and TRBJ2-4; 7 nucleotides match TRBD1. This sample comprised PBMCs, either bulk or a sorted T-cell subset (CD4+, CD8+, memory, or dextramer-sorted; not recorded which), obtained 15 days after the yellow fever booster vaccination. The TCR originated in a man aged 30-40 years who received the YFV17D yellow fever vaccine. This chain's CDR3 is CSAPDRSLAKNIQYF. The DNA of the CDR3 is TGCAGTGCCCCGGACAGGAGCCTAGCCAAAAACATTCAGTACTTC.